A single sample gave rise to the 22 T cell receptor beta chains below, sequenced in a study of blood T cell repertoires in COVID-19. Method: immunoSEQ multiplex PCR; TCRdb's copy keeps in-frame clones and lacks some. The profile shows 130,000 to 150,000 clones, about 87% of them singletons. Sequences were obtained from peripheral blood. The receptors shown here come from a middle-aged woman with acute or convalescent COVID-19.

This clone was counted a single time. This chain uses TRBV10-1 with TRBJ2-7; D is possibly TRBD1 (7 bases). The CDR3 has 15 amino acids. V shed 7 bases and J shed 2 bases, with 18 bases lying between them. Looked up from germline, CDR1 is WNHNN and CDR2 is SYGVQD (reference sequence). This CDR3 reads CASTTRGTATYEQYF. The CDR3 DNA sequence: TGCGCCAGCACGACCCGCGGGACAGCTACCTACGAGCAGTACTTC.

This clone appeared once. The CDR3 reads CASSLALAGLYNEQFF. The CDR3 nucleotides read TGTGCCAGCAGCTTAGCCCTAGCGGGACTGTACAATGAGCAGTTCTTC. The chain uses TRBV7-8 and TRBJ2-1; TRBD2 matches at 9 bases. The CDR3 is made up of 16 amino acids. Trimming removed 0 bases from V and 4 bases from J; junction bases left unmatched: 4. Germline V lookup: CDR1 SGHVS, CDR2 FQNEAQ.

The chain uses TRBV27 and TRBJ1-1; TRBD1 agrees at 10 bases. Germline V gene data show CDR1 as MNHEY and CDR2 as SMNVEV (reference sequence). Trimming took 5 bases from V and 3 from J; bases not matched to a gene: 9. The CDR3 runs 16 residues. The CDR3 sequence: CASSRSTGGAYTEAFF. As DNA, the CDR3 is TGTGCCAGCAGTCGCTCGACAGGGGGCGCGTACACTGAAGCTTTCTTT.

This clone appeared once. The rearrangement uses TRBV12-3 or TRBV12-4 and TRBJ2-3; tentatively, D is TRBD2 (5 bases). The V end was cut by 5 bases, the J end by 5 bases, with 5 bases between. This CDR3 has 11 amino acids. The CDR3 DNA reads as TGTGCCAGCAGTAGCGGAGATACGCAGTATTTT. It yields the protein CASSSGDTQYF.

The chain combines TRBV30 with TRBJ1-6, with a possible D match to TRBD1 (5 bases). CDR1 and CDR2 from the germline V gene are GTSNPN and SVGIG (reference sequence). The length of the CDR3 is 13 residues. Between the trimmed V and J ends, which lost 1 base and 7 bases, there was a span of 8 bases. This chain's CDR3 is CAWSGQGNSPLHF. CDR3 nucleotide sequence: TGTGCCTGGAGTGGCCAGGGCAATTCACCCCTCCACTTT.

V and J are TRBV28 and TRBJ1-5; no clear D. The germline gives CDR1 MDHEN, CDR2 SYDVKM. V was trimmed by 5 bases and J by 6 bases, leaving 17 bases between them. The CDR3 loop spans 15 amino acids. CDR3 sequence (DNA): TGTGCCAGCAGTACCTCCCCACGGGGAATTCAGCCCCAGCATTTT. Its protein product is CASSTSPRGIQPQHF.

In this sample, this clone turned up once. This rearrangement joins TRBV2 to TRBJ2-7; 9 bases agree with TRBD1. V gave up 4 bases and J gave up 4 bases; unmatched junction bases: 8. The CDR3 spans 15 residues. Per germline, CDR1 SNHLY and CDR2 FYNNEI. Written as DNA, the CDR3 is TGTGCCAGCAGTGGCCAGGGACAGGGAGGGTACGAGCAGTACTTC. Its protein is CASSGQGQGGYEQYF. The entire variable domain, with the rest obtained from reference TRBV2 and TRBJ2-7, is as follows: EPEVTQTPSHQVTQMGQEVILRCVPISNHLYFYWYRQILGQKVEFLVSFYNNEISEKSEIFDDQFSVERPDGSNFTLKIRSTKLEDSAMYFCASSGQGQGGYEQYFGPGTRLTVT.

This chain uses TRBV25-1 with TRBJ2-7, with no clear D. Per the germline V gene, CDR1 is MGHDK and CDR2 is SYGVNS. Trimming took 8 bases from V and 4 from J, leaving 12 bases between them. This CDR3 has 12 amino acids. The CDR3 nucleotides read TGTGCCAGCTCCTGGAGTACGTACGAGCAGTACTTC. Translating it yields CASSWSTYEQYF.

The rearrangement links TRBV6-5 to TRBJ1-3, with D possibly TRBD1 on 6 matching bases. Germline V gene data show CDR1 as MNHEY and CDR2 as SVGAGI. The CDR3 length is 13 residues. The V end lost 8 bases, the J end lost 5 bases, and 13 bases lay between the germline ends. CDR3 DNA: TGTGCCAGCGTCGGGGGGGCTAGAAACACCATATATTTT. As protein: CASVGGARNTIYF.

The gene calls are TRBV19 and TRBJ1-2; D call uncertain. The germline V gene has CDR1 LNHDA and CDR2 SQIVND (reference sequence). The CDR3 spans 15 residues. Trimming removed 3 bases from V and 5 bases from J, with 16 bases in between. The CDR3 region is CASSMGQSNIYGYTF. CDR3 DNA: TGTGCCAGTAGTATGGGCCAGAGCAACATATATGGCTACACCTTC.

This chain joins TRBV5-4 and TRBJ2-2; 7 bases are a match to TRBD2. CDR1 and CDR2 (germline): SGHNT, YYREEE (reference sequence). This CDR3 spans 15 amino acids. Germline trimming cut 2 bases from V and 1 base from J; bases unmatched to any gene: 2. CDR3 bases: TGTGCCAGCAGCTTAACTAGCGAGAACACCGGGGAGCTGTTTTTT. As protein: CASSLTSENTGELFF.

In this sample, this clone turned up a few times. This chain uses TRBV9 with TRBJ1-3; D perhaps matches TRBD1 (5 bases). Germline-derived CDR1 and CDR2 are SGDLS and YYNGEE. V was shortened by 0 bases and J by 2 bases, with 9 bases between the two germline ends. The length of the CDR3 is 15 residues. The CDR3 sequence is CASSVDGGTGNTIYF. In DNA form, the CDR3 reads TGTGCCAGCAGCGTAGACGGGGGAACTGGAAACACCATATATTTT.

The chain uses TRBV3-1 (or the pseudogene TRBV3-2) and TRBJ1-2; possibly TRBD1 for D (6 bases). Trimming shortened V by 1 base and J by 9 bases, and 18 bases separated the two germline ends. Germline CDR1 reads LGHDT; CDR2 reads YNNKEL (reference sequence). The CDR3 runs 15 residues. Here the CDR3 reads CASSQVPRTGLSYTF. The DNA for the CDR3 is TGTGCCAGCAGCCAAGTCCCACGAACAGGGCTCAGCTACACCTTC.

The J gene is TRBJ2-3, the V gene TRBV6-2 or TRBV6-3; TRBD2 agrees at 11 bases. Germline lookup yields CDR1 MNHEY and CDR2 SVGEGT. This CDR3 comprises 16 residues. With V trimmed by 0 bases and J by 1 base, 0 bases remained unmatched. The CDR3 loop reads CASSYSTSGGTDTQYF. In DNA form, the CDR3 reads TGTGCCAGCAGTTACTCGACTAGCGGGGGCACAGATACGCAGTATTTT.

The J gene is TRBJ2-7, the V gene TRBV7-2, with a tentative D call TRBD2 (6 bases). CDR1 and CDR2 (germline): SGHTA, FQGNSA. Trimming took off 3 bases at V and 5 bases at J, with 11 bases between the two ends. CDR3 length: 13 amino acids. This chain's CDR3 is CASSLIWEDEQYF. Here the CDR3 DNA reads TGTGCCAGCAGCTTGATCTGGGAGGACGAGCAGTACTTC.

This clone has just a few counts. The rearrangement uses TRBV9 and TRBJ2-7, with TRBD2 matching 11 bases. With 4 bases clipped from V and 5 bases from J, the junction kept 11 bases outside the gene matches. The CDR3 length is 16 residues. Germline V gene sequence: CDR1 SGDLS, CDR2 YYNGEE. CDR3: CASSPTSGELSNEQYF. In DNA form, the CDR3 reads TGTGCCAGCAGCCCGACTAGCGGGGAACTTTCCAACGAGCAGTACTTC.

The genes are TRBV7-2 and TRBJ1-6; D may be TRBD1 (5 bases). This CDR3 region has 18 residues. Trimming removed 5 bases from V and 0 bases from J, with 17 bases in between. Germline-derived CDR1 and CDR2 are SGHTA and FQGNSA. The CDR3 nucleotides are TGTGCCAGCAGCCGCTCATTACTTGACAGCTCCTATAATTCACCCCTCCACTTT. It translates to CASSRSLLDSSYNSPLHF.

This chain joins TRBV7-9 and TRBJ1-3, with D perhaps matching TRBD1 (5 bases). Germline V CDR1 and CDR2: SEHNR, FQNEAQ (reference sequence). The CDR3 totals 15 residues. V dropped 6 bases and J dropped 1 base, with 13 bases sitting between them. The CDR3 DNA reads TGTGCCAGCAGGGGGGGGGATTTATCTGGAAACACCATATATTTT. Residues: CASRGGDLSGNTIYF.

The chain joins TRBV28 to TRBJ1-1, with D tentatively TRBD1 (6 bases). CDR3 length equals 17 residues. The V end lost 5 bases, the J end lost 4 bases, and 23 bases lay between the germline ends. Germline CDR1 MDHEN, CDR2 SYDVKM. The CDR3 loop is CASSPPAQGVGGTEAFF. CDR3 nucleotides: TGTGCCAGCAGTCCCCCAGCACAGGGCGTCGGTGGCACTGAAGCTTTCTTT.

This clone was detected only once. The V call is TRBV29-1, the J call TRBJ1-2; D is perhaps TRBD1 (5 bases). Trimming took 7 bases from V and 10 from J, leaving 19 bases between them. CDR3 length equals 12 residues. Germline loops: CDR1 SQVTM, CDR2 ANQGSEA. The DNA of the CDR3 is TGCAGCGCCCGACCCGGGGGAGTTGACTACACCTTC. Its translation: CSARPGGVDYTF. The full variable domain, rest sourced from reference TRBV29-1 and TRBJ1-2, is SAVISQKPSRDICQRGTSLTIQCQVDSQVTMMFWYRQQPGQSLTLIATANQGSEATYESGFVIDKFPISRPNLTFSTLTVSNMSPEDSSIYLCSARPGGVDYTFGSGTRLTVV.

The CDR3: CASSLAPRQDQETQYF. For the CDR3, the DNA is TGCGCCAGCAGCTTGGCACCTCGGCAGGACCAAGAGACCCAGTACTTC. The gene calls are TRBV5-1 and TRBJ2-5; D not certain. CDR1 is SGHRS, CDR2 YFSETQ, per germline. This CDR3 has 16 residues. Trimming removed 0 bases from V and 0 bases from J, with 12 bases in between.

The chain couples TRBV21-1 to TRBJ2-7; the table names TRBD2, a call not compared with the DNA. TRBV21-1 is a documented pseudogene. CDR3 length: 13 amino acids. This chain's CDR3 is CASSVGLEYEQYF. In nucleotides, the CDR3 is TGTGCCAGCAGCGTCGGACTTGAGTACGAGCAGTACTTC.